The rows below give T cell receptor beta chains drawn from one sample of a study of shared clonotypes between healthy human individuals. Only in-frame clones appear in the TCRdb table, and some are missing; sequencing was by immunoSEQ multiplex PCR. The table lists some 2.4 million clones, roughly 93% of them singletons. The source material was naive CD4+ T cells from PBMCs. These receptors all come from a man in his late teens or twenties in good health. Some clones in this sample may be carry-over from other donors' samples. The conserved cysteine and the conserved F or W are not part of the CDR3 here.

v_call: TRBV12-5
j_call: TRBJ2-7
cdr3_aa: ASGLGGEQY

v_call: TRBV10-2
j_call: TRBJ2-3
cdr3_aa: ASGVLLQY

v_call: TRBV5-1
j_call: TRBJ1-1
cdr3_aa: ASSLDGVSGTEAF

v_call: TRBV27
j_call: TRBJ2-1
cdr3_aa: ASRKLAGVNRRTNEQF

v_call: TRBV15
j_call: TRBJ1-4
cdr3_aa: ATSRASEKLF

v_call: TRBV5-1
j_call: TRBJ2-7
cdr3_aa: ASSLRLAGGEQY

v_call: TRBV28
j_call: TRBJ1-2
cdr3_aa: AIQANYGYT

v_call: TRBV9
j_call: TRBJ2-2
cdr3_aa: ASSPGTGASNTGELF

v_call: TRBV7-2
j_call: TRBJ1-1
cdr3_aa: ASSFWDSPQNTEAF

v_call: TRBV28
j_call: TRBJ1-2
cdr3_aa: ASSSWGTGDYGYT

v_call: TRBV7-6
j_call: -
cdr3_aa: ASSLVNPSGGPYEQY

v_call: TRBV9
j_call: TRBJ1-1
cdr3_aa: ASSAFRQGMNTEAF

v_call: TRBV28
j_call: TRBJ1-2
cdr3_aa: ASTLTPGQGIFFNYGYT

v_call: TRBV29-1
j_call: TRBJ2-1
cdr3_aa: SVEKTIGAGYNEQF

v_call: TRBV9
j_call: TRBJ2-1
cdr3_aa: ASSERQGTYNEQF

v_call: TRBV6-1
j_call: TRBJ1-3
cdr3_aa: ASSRDTVSGNTIY

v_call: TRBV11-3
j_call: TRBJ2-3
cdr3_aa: ASSTRWGDTQY

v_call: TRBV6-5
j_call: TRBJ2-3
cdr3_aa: ASSYRTGGTDTQY

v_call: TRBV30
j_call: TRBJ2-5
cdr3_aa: AWCRGHRQETQY

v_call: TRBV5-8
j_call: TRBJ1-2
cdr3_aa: ASSLGVSRTADYGYT

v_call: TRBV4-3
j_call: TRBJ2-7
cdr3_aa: ASSQGPLGADEQY

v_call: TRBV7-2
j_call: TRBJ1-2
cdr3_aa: ASSLVRGPANYGYT

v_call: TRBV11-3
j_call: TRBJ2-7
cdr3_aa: ASSLNYGGYEQY

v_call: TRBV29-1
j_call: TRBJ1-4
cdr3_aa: SVTGLTNEKLF

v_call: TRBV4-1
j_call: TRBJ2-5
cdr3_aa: ASSQAPASGRGGQETQY

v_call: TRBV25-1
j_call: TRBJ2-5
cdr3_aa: ASSPQSSGRVDTQY

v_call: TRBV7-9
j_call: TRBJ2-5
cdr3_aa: ASSLGTSGSSFMETQY

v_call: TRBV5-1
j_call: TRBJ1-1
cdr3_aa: ASSRGNLNTEAF

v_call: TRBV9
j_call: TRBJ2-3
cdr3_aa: ARSPREGLDTDTQY

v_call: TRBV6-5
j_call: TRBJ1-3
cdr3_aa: ASTLRLDSGNTIY

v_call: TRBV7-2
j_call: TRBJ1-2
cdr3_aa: ASSLGPQGYGYT

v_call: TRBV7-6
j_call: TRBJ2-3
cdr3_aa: ASSPVGEIGTDTQY

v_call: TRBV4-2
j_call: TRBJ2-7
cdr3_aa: ASSLGAQATSYEQY

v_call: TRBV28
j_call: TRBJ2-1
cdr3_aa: ASRGTSGPSYNEQF

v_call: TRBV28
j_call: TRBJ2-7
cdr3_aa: ASRTTSPFSYEQY

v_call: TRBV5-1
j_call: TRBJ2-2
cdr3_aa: ASGKGTNTGELF

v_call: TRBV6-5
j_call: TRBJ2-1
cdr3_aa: ASSYSNRGRDNEQF

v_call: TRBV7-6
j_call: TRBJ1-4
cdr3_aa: ASSFLGNGANEKLF

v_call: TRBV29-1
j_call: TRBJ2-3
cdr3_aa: SGKREGRSTDTQY

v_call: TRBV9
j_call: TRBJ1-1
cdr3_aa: ASSVEGRGGTEAF

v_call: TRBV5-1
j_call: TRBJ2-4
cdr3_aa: ASSLGPGDDIQY

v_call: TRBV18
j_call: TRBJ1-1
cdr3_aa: ASSPVGGTEAF

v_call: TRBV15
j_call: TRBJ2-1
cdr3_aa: ATSDGGRALNEQF

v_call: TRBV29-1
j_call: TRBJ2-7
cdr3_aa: SVEDPGLAGFYEQY

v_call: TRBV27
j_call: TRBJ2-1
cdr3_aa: ASSVYGTSGRGGNEQF

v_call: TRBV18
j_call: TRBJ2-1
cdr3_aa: ASSPGTAGGNEQF

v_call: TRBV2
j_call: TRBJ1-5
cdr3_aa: ASSGYGFDQPQH

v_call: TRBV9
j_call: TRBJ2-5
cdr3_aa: ASSVSGTGGQETQY

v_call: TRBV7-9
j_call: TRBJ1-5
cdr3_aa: ASSGQGLSNQPQH

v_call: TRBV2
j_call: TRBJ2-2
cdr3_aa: ASKRRGSNTGELF

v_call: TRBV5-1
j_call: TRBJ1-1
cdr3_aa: ASSLGLAEAF

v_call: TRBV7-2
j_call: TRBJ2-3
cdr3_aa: ASSLGAATDTQY

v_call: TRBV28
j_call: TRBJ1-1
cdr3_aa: ASTLQENTEAF

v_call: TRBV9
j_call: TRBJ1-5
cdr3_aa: ASSLGPPSNQPQH

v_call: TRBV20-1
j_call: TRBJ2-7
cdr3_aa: SAEGEY

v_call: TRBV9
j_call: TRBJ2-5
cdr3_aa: ASSPGGRGHQETQY

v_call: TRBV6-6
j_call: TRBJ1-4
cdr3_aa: ASSYQGVTNEKLF

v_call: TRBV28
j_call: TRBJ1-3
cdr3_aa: ASSSRGRVVGNTIY

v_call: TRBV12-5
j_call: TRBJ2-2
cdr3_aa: ASGLVRGTGELF

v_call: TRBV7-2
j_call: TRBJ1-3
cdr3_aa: ASSLALTGAGNTIY